This record covers a single TCR beta chain. The sample holds one count of this clone. Its specific antigen is unknown. No base-level quality is on record; no much larger clone is a single base apart. This sample is part of a study of blood T cell repertoires in COVID-19 (TCRdb year 2020). Turning to the overall study: The collaborator samples originated in the United States, Italy and Spain and spanned the acute and convalescent phases of COVID-19. The prospective study material was composed of cDNA or gDNA derived from T cells, B-cell-depleted T cells, or PBMCs. Subjects who had been exposed to COVID-19, were actively infected with it, or had recovered from it provided the deeply sampled blood TCRbeta repertoires that made up the dataset. The repertoires were released in a freely available public database meant as a resource for research on the immune response to SARS-CoV-2. The samples were drawn from two sources: the first 160 participants of the ongoing ImmuneRACE study, and 1,200 or so subjects contributed by 6 global collaborators. Sample metadata almost always included a de-identified subject ID, COVID-19 status, age in years and sex. Where available, HLA class I and class II types were obtained from metadata supplied by the sample provider rather than from assay-based typing.

TCRbeta CDR3 regions were amplified from genomic DNA by means of the immunoSEQ Assay, a bias-controlled multiplex PCR. For the original study's pipeline: Nucleated cell counts per sample were estimated from amplification of reference gene primers within the assay. To quantify the absolute abundance of each unique TCRbeta CDR3 rearrangement, sequence reads were collapsed and filtered. For each sample, productive Simpson clonality was calculated as the square root of Simpson's diversity index over productive rearrangements. The clones in this table, taken by TCRdb from immuneACCESS, are in-frame only. Not every clone is retained; where verified, under half of the shortfall comes from an unresolved V gene, and the cause of the rest is unknown. That table gives V, J and clone size, and the DNA gave D and trimming. In all, the sample holds some 56,000 clones, and less than 75% of those were seen once. Roughly 18% of the sample is in the top ten clones.

Each collaborating institution followed its own protocols to collect whole blood in K2EDTA tubes. For TCRbeta analysis, collaborator samples were shipped as frozen whole blood, as isolated PBMCs, or as DNA extracted from either sample type. Here is what the overall study found, with its caveats: Clinical and demographic metadata were provided uncurated, with the amount varying by source and participant.

Including the terminal cysteine and phenylalanine, the CDR3 comprises 17 residues. Kept here is only the CDR3 DNA, which spans 51 bases and is read in frame from base 1. Per the germline V gene, KGHSH is the CDR1 and LQKENI is the CDR2. Trimmed from V: 6 bases; trimmed from J: 5 bases; junction bases lacking a gene match: 17. The rearranged chain carries TRBV18 and TRBJ1-1, with 8 central nucleotides matching TRBD1. Material for sequencing was peripheral blood. This clonotype originated in a woman in her 50s with active or convalescent COVID-19. CDR3 reads: CASSATGAGRGRTEAFF. The DNA is as follows: TGTGCCAGCTCCGCAACCGGCGCCGGCAGGGGGCGAACTGAAGCTTTCTTT. Reference TRBV18 and TRBJ1-1 proteins supply the regions before and after the CDR3; the full variable domain is: NAGVMQNPRHLVRRRGQEARLRCSPMKGHSHVYWYRQLPEEGLKFMVYLQKENIIDESGMPKERFSAEFPKEGPSILRIQQVVRGDSAAYFCASSATGAGRGRTEAFFGQGTRLTVV.